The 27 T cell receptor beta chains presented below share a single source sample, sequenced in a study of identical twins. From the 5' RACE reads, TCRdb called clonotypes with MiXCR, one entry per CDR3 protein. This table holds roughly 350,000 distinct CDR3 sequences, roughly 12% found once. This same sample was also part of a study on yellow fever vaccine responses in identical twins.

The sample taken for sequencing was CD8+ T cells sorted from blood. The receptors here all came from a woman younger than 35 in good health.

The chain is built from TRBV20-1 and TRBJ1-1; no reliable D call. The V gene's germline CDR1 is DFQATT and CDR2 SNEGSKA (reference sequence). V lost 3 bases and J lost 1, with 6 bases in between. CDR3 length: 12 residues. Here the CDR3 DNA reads TGCAGTGCTAGGTCTCCGAACACTGAAGCTTTCTTT. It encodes CSARSPNTEAFF.

The CDR3 reads CASSQSIRDRNNEQFF. In nucleotides, the CDR3 is TGTGCCAGCAGCCAATCGATCAGGGACAGAAACAATGAGCAGTTCTTC. J is TRBJ2-1 and V is TRBV16; 7 positions match TRBD1. Per germline, CDR1 KGHSY and CDR2 FQNENV. The CDR3 consists of 16 residues. Trimming removed 0 bases from V and 5 bases from J; junction bases left unmatched: 7.

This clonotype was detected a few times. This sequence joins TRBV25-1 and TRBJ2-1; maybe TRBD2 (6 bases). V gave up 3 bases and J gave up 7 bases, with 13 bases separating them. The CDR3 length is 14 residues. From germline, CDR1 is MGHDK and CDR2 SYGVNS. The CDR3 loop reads CASSDSPRGNEQFF. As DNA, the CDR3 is TGTGCCAGCAGTGATAGTCCCCGGGGGAATGAGCAGTTCTTC.

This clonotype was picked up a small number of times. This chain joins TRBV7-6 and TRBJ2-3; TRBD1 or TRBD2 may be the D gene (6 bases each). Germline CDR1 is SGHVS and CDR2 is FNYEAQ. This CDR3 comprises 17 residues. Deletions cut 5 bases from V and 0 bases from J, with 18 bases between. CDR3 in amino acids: CASSNPLGGTSTDTQYF. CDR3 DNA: TGTGCCAGCAGCAACCCTCTGGGGGGCACTAGCACAGATACGCAGTATTTT.

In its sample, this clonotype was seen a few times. Here the CDR3 reads CASTGTRQGSSYNEQFF. In DNA form, the CDR3 reads TGTGCCAGCACCGGGACCCGACAGGGAAGCTCCTACAATGAGCAGTTCTTC. This sequence joins TRBV5-5 and TRBJ2-1; TRBD1 matches 7 bases. Germline V lookup: CDR1 SGHKS, CDR2 YYEKEE (reference sequence). V was pared by 6 bases and J by 0 bases, with 12 bases of the junction left unmatched. The CDR3 spans 17 residues.

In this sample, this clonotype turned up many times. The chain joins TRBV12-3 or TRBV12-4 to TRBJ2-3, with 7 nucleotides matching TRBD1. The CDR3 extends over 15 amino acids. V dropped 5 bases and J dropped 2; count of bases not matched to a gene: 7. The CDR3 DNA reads TGTGCCAGCAGTCCTCCGGGACAGACCACAGATACGCAGTATTTT. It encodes CASSPPGQTTDTQYF.

CDR3 loop: CASSPGTDSTDTQYF. In DNA form, the CDR3 reads TGTGCCAGCAGCCCCGGGACTGACAGCACAGATACGCAGTATTTT. The chain is built from TRBV2 and TRBJ2-3, with D maybe TRBD2 (6 bases). The germline CDR1 and CDR2 sequences are SNHLY and FYNNEI. V lost 6 bases, J lost 0 bases, and 13 bases lay in between. The CDR3 contains 15 residues.

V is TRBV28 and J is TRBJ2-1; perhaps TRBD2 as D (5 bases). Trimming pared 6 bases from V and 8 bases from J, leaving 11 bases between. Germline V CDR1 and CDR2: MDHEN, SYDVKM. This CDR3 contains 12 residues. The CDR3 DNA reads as TGTGCCAGCAGCTTAACTAGGTATGAGCAGTTCTTC. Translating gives CASSLTRYEQFF.

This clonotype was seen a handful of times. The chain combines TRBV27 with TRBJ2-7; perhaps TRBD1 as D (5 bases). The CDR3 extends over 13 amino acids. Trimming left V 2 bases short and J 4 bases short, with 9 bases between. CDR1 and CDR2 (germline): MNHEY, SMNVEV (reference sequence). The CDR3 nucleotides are TGTGCCAGCAGTTTAAGCACAGGTTACGAGCAGTACTTC. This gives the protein CASSLSTGYEQYF.

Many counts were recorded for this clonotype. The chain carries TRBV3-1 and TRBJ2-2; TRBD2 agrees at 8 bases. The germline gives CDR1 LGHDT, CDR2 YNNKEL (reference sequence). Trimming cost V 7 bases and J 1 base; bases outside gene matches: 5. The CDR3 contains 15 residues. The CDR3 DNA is TGTGCCAGCAAAGAGCGGGGGATGAACACCGGGGAGCTGTTTTTT. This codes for CASKERGMNTGELFF.

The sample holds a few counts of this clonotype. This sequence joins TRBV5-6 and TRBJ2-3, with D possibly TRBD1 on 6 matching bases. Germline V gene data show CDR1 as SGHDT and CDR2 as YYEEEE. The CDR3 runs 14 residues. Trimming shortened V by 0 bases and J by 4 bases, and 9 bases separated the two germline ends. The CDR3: CASSLGRGADTQYF. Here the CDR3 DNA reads TGTGCCAGCAGCTTGGGCAGGGGCGCAGATACGCAGTATTTT.

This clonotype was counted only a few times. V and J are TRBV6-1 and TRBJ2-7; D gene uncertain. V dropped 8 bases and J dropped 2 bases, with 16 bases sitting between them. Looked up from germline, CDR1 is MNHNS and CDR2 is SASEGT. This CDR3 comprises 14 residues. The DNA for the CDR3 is TGTGCCAGCGCAAATTGGGTAGGGACCTACGAGCAGTACTTC. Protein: CASANWVGTYEQYF.

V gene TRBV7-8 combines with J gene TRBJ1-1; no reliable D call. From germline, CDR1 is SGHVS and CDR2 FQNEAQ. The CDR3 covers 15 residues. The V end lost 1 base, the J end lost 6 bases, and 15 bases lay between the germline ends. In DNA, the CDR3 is TGTGCCAGCAGCTTAGAAATCGGAACTGGCCCTGAAGCTTTCTTT. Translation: CASSLEIGTGPEAFF.

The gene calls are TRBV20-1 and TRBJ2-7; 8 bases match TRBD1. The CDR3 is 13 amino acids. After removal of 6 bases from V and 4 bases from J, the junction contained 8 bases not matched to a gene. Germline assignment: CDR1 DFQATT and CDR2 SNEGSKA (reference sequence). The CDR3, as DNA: TGCAGTGCCCACCCAGGGGGCGGGTACGAGCAGTACGTC. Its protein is CSAHPGGGYEQYV.

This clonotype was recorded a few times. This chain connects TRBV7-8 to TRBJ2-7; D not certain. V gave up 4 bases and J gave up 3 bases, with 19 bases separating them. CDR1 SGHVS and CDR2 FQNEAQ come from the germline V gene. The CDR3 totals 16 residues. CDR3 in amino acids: CASSSDHTVLGYEQYF. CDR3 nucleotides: TGTGCCAGCAGCTCCGACCACACAGTTCTCGGCTACGAGCAGTACTTC.

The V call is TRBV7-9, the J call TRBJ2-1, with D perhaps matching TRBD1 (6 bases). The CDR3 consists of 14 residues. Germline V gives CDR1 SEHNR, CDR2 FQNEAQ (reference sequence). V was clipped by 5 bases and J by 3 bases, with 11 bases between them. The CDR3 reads CASSDRDNYNEQFF. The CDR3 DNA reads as TGTGCCAGCAGCGACCGGGACAACTACAATGAGCAGTTCTTC. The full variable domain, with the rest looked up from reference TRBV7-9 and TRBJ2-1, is DTGVSQNPRHKITKRGQNVTFRCDPISEHNRLYWYRQTLGQGPEFLTYFQNEAQLEKSRLLSDRFSAERPKGSFSTLEIQRTEQGDSAMYLCASSDRDNYNEQFFGPGTRLTVL.

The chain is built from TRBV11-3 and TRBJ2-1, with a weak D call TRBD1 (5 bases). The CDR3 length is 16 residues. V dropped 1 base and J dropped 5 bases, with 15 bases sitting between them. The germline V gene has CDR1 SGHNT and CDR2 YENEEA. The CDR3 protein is CASSLVGVGLDNEQFF. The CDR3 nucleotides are TGTGCCAGCAGCTTAGTGGGTGTGGGGCTAGACAATGAGCAGTTCTTC.

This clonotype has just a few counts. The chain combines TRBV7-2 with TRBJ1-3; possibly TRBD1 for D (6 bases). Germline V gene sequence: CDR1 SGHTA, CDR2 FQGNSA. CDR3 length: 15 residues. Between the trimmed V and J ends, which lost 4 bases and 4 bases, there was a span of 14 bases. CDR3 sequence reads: CASSSDRSPGNTIYF. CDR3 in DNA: TGTGCCAGCAGCTCCGACAGGAGCCCCGGAAACACCATATATTTT.

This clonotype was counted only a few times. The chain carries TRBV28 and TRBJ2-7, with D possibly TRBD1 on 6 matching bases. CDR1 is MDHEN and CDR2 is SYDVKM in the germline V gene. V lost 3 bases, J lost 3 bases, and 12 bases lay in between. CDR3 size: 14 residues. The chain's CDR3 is CASSLQDSFYEQYV. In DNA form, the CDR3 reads TGTGCCAGCAGTTTGCAGGACAGCTTCTACGAGCAGTACGTC.

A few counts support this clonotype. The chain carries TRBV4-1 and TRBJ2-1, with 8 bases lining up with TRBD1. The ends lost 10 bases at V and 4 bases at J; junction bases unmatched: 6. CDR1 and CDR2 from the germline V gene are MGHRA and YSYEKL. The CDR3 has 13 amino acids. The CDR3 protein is CATGQGPYNEQFF. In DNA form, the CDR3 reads TGCGCCACCGGACAGGGCCCTTACAATGAGCAGTTCTTC.

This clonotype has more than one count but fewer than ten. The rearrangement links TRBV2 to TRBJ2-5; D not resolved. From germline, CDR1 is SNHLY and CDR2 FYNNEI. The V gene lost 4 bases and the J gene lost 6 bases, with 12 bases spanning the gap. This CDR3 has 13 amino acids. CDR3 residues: CASSVGSSKTQYF. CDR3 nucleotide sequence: TGTGCCAGCAGTGTGGGTTCGTCAAAGACCCAGTACTTC.

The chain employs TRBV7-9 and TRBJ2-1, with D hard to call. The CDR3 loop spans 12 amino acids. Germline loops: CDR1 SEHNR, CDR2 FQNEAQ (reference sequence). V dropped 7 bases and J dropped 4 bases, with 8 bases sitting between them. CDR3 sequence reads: CASNKGYNEQFF. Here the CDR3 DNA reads TGTGCCAGCAACAAGGGATACAATGAGCAGTTCTTC. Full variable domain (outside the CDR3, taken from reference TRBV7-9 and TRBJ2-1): DTGVSQNPRHKITKRGQNVTFRCDPISEHNRLYWYRQTLGQGPEFLTYFQNEAQLEKSRLLSDRFSAERPKGSFSTLEIQRTEQGDSAMYLCASNKGYNEQFFGPGTRLTVL.

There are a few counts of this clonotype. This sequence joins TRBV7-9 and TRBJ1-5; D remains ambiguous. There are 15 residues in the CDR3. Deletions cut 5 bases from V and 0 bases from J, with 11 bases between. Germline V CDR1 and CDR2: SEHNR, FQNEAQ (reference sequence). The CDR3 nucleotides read TGTGCCAGCAGCGTCGGACTTAATAGCAATCAGCCCCAGCATTTT. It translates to CASSVGLNSNQPQHF.

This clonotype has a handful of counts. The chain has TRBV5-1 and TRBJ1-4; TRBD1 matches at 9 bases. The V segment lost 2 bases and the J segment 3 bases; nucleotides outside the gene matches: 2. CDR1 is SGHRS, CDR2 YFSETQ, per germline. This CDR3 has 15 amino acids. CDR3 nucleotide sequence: TGCGCCAGCAGCTTACAGGGGGCGTCTAATGAAAAACTGTTTTTT. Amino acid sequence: CASSLQGASNEKLFF. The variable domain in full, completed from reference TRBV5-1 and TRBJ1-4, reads KAGVTQTPRYLIKTRGQQVTLSCSPISGHRSVSWYQQTPGQGLQFLFEYFSETQRNKGNFPGRFSGRQFSNSRSEMNVSTLELGDSALYLCASSLQGASNEKLFFGSGTQLSVL.

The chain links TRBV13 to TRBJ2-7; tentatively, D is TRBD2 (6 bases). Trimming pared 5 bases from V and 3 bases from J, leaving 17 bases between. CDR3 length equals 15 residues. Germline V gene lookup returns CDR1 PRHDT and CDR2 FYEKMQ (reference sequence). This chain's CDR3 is CASSKTGTGDYEQYV. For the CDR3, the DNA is TGTGCCAGCAGCAAGACCGGGACTGGAGACTACGAGCAGTACGTC.

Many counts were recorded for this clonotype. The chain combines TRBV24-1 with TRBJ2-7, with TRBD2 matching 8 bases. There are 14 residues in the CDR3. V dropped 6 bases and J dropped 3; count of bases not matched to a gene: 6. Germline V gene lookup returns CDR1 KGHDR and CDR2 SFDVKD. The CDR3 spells CATSPGGPFYEQYF. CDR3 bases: TGTGCCACCAGTCCGGGAGGGCCATTCTACGAGCAGTACTTC.

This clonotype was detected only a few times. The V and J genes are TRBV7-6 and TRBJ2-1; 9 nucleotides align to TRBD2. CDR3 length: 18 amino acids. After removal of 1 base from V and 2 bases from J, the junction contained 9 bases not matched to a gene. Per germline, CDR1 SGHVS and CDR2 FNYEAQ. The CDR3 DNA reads TGTGCCAGCAGCTTAGTAACCGTAGCGGGAGTTCCCTACAATGAGCAGTTCTTC. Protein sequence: CASSLVTVAGVPYNEQFF.